One TCR beta chain is described in this entry. This specimen comes from a study of blood T cell repertoires in COVID-19. Study at large: COVID-19 samples from acute and convalescent phases originated in the United States, Italy and Spain. Nucleic acid was either cDNA or gDNA, and it came from T cells, B-cell-depleted T cells, or PBMCs.

As processed by the authors: Estimation of nucleated cell counts was performed using reference gene primer amplification. Produced via immunoSEQ multiplex PCR; TCRdb's table is partial and in-frame only. Clonal size and the V and J genes are those of that table, whereas D and trimming came from the DNA. The sample carries about 300,000 clones, approximately 88% recorded once. Trimming stripped 8 bases from V and 1 base from J, with 6 bases between. Germline V gene data show CDR1 as MNHEY and CDR2 as SVGAGI. This CDR3 is 12 amino acids long. V gene TRBV6-5 combines with J gene TRBJ1-3, with D possibly matching TRBD1 (5 bases). Sample: peripheral blood. The clonotype was recovered from a man aged 18 to 30 who had recovered from COVID-19. The CDR3 loop is CASRTSGNTIYF. The CDR3 DNA follows: TGTGCCAGCCGGACATCTGGAAACACCATATATTTT.